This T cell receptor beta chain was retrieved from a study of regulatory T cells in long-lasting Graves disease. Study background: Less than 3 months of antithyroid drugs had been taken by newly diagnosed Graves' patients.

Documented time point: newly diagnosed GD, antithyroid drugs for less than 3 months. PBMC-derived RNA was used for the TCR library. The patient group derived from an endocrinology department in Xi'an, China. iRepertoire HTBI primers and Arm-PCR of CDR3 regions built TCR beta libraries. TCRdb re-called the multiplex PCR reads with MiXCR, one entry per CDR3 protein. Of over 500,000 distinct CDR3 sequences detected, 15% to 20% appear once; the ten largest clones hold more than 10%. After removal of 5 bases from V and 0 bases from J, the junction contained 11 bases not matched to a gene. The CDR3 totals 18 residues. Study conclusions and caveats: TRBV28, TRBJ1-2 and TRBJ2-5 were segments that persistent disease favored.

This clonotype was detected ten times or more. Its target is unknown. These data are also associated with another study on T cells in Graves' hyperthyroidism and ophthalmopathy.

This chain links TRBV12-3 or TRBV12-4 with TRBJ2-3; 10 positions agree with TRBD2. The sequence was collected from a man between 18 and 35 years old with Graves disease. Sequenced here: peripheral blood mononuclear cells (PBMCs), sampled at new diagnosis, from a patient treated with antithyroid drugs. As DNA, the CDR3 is TGTGCCAGCAGTATAAGATATCCTAGCGGGAGTAGCACAGATACGCAGTATTTT. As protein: CASSIRYPSGSSTDTQYF.